This T cell receptor (beta chain) was captured in a study of beta chain features in type 1 diabetes. Study-level information: The number of sorted cells examined across all samples was some 99,000,000.

General study points: Researchers report that Type 1 diabetes patients had moderately but significantly shorter TCRB CDR3s across all four CD4+ subsets. No resolution was reached here on whether HLA type influences TCRB rearrangement. The naive, central memory and Treg TCRB repertoires showed an apparent similarity that was greater among patients than among healthy donors. VDJ junctions in type 1 diabetes patients carried more deletions and fewer insertions.

This clone was recorded a few times. The antigen remains undetermined. Germline CDR1 reads SGHNT; CDR2 reads YYREEE (reference sequence). The CDR3 is 17 residues long. The V end lost 4 bases, the J end lost 2 bases, and 19 bases lay between the germline ends. Every bit of the isolated RNA underwent reverse transcription, so sequencing read expressed TCRB transcripts. The data were produced by immunoSEQ multiplex PCR, yet TCRdb's version contains in-frame clones alone and is incomplete. The sample includes more than 300,000 clones, approximately 9.7% seen only once; the top ten take roughly 1%. This TCR came from a man aged 25 to 40 with type 1 diabetes. V gene TRBV5-4 combines with J gene TRBJ2-1; tentatively, D is TRBD1 (7 bases). Sequenced input: central memory CD4+ T cells from blood. In nucleotides, the CDR3 is TGTGCCAGCAGCCGAGGGGGCATAGCGGTGACCTACAATGAGCAGTTCTTC. It translates to CASSRGGIAVTYNEQFF.